This T cell receptor beta chain stems from a study of cytomegalovirus exposure and HLA in healthy donors. Amplification used 60 Vbeta primers and 13 Jbeta primers. The method was immunoSEQ multiplex PCR; TCRdb's version includes in-frame clones alone and lacks a portion of them. The sample includes over 80,000 clones, about four fifths of them seen just once. Turning to this clone: The target antigen is unknown.

Trimming removed 2 bases from V and 0 bases from J, with 7 bases in between. The germline V gene encodes CDR1 MDHEN and CDR2 SYDVKM. CDR3 length: 14 amino acids. Study-wide results and limits: Accurate prediction of HLA-A and HLA-B alleles (for most subjects) was reportedly achieved from TCR beta sequences.

Sequencing was done on a sample of PBMCs. This TCR was recovered from a man younger than 40 in good health and CMV-seropositive. The V call is TRBV28, the J call TRBJ1-1; possible D gene TRBD1, 5 bases. The CDR3 nucleotides are TGTGCCAGCAGTTTACGGGGGGTGAACACTGAAGCTTTCTTT. Its protein is CASSLRGVNTEAFF.